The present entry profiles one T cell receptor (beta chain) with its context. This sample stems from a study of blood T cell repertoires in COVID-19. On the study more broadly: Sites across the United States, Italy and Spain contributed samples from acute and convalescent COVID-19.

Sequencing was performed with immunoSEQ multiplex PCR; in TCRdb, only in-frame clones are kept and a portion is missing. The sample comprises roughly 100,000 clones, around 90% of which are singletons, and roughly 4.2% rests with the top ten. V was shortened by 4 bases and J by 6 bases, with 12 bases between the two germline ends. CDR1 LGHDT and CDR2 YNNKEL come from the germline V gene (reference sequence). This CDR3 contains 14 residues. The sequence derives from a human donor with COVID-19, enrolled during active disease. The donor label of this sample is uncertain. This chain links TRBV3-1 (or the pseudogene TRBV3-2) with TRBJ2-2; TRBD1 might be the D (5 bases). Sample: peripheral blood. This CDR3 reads CASSPRAGSGELFF. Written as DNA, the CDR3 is TGTGCCAGCAGCCCCCGGGCAGGGTCCGGGGAGCTGTTTTTT.